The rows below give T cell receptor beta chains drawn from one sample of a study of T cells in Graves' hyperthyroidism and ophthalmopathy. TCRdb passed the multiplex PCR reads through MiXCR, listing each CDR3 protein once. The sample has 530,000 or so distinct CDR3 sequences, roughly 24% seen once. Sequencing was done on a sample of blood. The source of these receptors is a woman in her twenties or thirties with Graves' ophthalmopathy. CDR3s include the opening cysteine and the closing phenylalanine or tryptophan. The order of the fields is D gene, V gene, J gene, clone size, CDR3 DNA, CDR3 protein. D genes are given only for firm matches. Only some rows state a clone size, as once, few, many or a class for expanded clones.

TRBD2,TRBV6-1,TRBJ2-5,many,TGTGCCAGCAGTGAATTAGAGCGGGGGCTGGGCAAAGAGACCCAGTACTTC,CASSELERGLGKETQYF
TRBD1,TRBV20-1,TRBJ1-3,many,TGCAGTGCTAGATACCGTAACAGGGGGCCTGGAAACACCATATATTTT,CSARYRNRGPGNTIYF
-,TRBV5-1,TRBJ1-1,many,TGCGCCAGCAGCTGGCAGGGCTCCTCAGGCACTGAAGCTTTCTTT,CASSWQGSSGTEAFF
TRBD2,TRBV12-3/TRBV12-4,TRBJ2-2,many,TGTGCCAGCAGGCTGGCGGGGGGGCTGAACACCGGGGAGCTGTTTTTT,CASRLAGGLNTGELFF
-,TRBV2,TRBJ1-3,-,TGTGCCAGCACCCCCATCCGAGACTCTGGAAACACCATATATTTT,CASTPIRDSGNTIYF
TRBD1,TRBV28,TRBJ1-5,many,TGTGCCAGCAGTTTATGCTGTCCCGGGACAGTTTTATATCAGCCCCAGCATTTT,CASSLCCPGTVLYQPQHF
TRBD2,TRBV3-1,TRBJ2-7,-,TGTGCCAGCAGCCAAGGCGGGGGGGCCTACGAGCAGCACTTC,CASSQGGGAYEQHF
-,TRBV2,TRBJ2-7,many,TGTGCCAGCAGTGAATACGAGCAGTACTTC,CASSEYEQYF
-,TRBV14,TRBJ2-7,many,TGTGCCAGCAGCCAAGACAGTGCCCTCTCCTACGAGCAGTACTTC,CASSQDSALSYEQYF
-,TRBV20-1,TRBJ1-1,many,TGCAGTGCTTGGAAGTCTGAAGCTTTCTTT,CSAWKSEAFF
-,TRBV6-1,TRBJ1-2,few,TGTGCCAGCAGTGAAGCAACGGTCGCTAACTATGGCTACACCTTC,CASSEATVANYGYTF
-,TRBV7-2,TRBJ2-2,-,TGTGCCAGCAGCCGAAGACAGCGCACCGGGGAGCTGTTTTTT,CASSRRQRTGELFF
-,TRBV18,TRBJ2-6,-,TGTGCCAGCTCACCGGCCGCAGGCTCTGGGGCCAACGTCCTGACTTTC,CASSPAAGSGANVLTF
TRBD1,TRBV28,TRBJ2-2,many,TGTGCCAGCAGTCGGACAGGCGTGAACACCGGGGAGCTGTTTTTT,CASSRTGVNTGELFF
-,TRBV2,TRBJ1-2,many,TGTGCCAGCAGTGAACTGATCCTTCTCCCTGGCTACACCTTC,CASSELILLPGYTF
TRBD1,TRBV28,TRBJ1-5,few,TGTGCCAGCAGTCCCTGGGGACAGGGGGGGAATCAGCCCCAGCATTTT,CASSPWGQGGNQPQHF
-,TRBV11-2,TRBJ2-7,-,TGTGCCAGCAGCTCAGACAGGCGGTCGGGGCAGTACTTC,CASSSDRRSGQYF
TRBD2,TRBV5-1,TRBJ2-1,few,TGCGCCAGCAGTTCTAGCGGGGTGGGGGGATACAATGAGCAGTTCTTC,CASSSSGVGGYNEQFF
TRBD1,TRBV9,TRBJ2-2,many,TGTGCCAGCAGCGTAGACTTACAGGGGATATCGAACACCGGGGAGCTGTTTTTT,CASSVDLQGISNTGELFF
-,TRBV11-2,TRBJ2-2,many,TGTGCCAGCAGCATAGAGGGACTCAACACCGGGGAGCTGTTTTTT,CASSIEGLNTGELFF
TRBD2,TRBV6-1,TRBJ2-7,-,TGTGCCAGCAGTGAAGATCCAGCGGGGACCTACGAGCAGTACTTC,CASSEDPAGTYEQYF
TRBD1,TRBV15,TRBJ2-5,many,TGTGCCACCAGCAGGGATCTAGGGGGCGGAGAGACCCAGTACTTC,CATSRDLGGGETQYF
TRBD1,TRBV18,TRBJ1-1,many,TGTGCCAGCTCACCACCGGACAGGGATACAAATGAAGCTTTCTTT,CASSPPDRDTNEAFF
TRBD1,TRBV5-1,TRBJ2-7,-,TGCGCCAGCAGCACCGCCGGGACAGGGGGCTCCGAGCAGTACTTC,CASSTAGTGGSEQYF
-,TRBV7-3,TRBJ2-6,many,TGTGCCAGCAGCTTAACTGGACAGCGGTACTCTGGGGCCAACGTCCTGACTTTC,CASSLTGQRYSGANVLTF
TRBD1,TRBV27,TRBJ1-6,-,TGTGCCAGCAGTTTCGGCAGGGGGCTTGTCCCTTCACCCCTCCACTTT,CASSFGRGLVPSPLHF
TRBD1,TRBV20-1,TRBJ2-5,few,TGCAGTGCTAGAGCCAACAGGGGCCCGGAGACCCAGTACTTC,CSARANRGPETQYF
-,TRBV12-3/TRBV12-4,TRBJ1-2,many,TGTGCCAGCACCTCGACCTCGACAGGCGCTAACTATGGCTACACCTTC,CASTSTSTGANYGYTF
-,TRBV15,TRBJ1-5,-,TGTGCCACCAGCAGAGATTCGGTTGGTCAGCCCCAGCATTTT,CATSRDSVGQPQHF
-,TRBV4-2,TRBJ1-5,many,TGTGCCAGCAGCCAAGATCCCGGGGGGGATCAGCCCCAGCATTTT,CASSQDPGGDQPQHF
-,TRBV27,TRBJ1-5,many,TGTGCCAGCAGACTAGGTCAGTCAAATCAGCCCCAGCATTTT,CASRLGQSNQPQHF
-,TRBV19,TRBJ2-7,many,TGTGCCAGTAAGCAGGGAAGGACCTACGAGCAGTACTTC,CASKQGRTYEQYF
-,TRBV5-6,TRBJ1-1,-,TGTGCCAGCAGCTCGGGACTTTCGGGCACTGAAGCTTTCTTT,CASSSGLSGTEAFF
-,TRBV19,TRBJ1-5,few,TGTGCCAGTAGTACCTCGGCAGGGATAAGCAATCAGCCCCAGCATTTT,CASSTSAGISNQPQHF
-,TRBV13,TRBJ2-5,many,TGTGCCAGCAGCTTAAGAAGGGTGGAACAAGAGACCCAGTACTTC,CASSLRRVEQETQYF
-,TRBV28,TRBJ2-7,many,TGTGCCAGCAGCACGACAGAGATCTTTACCTACGAGCAGTACTTC,CASSTTEIFTYEQYF
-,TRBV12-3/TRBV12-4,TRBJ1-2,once,TGTGCCAGCAGTCGAGGCCCGGATGGCTACACCTTC,CASSRGPDGYTF
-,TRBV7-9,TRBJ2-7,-,TGTGCCAGCAGCTTAGGTGGGACGGTCGGCGAGCAGTACTTC,CASSLGGTVGEQYF
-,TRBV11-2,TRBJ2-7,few,TGTGCCAGCAGCCTCGTGCGAAACTACGAGCAGTACTTC,CASSLVRNYEQYF
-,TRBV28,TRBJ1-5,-,TGTGCCAGCAGGTCCCTTGGGAATAGCAATCAGCCCCAGCATTTT,CASRSLGNSNQPQHF
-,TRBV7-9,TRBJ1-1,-,TGTGCCAGCAGCTTTACTAGGGATAACACTGAAGCTTTCTTT,CASSFTRDNTEAFF
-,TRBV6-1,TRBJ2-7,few,TGTGCCAGCGGGCCAGGAATCACCTACGAGCAGTACTTC,CASGPGITYEQYF
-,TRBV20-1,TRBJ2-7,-,TGCAGTGCTCCGTCCCGGGGGCCGGGCGACGAGCAGTACTTC,CSAPSRGPGDEQYF
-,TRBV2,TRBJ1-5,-,TGTGCCAGCAGTGAGGGGTTTGGACAGTATTGCAATCAGCCCCAGCATTTT,CASSEGFGQYCNQPQHF
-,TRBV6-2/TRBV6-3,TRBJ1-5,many,TGTGCCAGCAGGACAAGGGACGACAATCAGCCCCAGCATTTT,CASRTRDDNQPQHF
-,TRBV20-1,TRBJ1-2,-,TGCAGTGCTAGCCGCACAGCCAAGGGCTATGGCTACACCTTC,CSASRTAKGYGYTF